This T cell receptor beta chain was documented in a study of graft-versus-host responses after intestinal transplantation. Study-wide points: Individuals carrying graft-donor T cell macrochimerism showed high graft-versus-host to host-versus-graft clonal ratios in allografts.

Concerning this clone: Its specificity is unknown.

Method: immunoSEQ multiplex PCR; TCRdb's copy keeps in-frame clones and lacks some. The sample lists approximately 37,000 clones, around 92% occurring once. CDR3 length: 14 residues. The germline V gene encodes CDR1 MNHEY and CDR2 SMNVEV (reference sequence). Trimming stripped 7 bases from V and 7 bases from J, with 14 bases between. This chain uses TRBV27 with TRBJ1-6; TRBD1 might be the D (5 bases). This specimen was PBMCs, taken less than 280 days after transplant. The receptor comes from a human patient who received an intestinal transplant, so some T cells may come from the graft donor. For the CDR3, the DNA is TGTGCCAGCAAAGCTCGGGGACTGAATTCACCCCTCCACTTT. It yields the protein CASKARGLNSPLHF.